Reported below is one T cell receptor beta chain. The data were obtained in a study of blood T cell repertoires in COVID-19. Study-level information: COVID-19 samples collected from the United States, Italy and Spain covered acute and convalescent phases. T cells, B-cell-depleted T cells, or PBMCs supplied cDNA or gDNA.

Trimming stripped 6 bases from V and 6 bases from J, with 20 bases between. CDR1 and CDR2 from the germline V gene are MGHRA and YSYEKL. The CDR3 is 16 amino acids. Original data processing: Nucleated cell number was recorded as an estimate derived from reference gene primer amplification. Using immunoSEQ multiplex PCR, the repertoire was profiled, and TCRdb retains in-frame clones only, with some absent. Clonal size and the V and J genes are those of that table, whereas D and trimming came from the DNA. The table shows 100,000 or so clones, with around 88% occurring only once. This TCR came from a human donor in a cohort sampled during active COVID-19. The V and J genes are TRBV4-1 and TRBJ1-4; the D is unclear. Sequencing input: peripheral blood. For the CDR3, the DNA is TGCGCCAGCAGTCGCAGATTTAGCTTTAGAGATGAAAAACTGTTTTTT. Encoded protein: CASSRRFSFRDEKLFF.